The 17 T cell receptor beta chains below all came from one sample that was sequenced in a study of beta chain features in type 1 diabetes. Study-wide results and caveats: Among patients with Type 1 diabetes, TCRB CDR3s were moderately but significantly shorter in every one of the four CD4+ subsets.

These receptors' antigens are unknown. Reverse transcribing all isolated RNA meant expressed TCRB transcripts were sequenced. Clones were sequenced by immunoSEQ multiplex PCR, and TCRdb holds only the in-frame ones, with some missing. This sample has hundreds of thousands of clones; 13% occur once, and the top ten carry less than 0.025%. The sample was naive CD4+ T cells from blood. Receptors originate from a man between 18 and 35 years old with type 1 diabetes.

In this sample, this clone turned up a few times. Written as DNA, the CDR3 is TGTGCCAGCAGCCGCGGGACGATGGAAGCTTTCTTT. Protein sequence: CASSRGTMEAFF. The chain uses TRBV9 and TRBJ1-1; a possible D gene is TRBD1 (5 bases). V lost 4 bases to trimming and J lost 8 bases, with 12 bases between them. This CDR3 comprises 12 residues. CDR1 SGDLS and CDR2 YYNGEE come from the germline V gene.

This chain uses TRBV15 with TRBJ2-1, with 10 bases identical to TRBD1. V trimming: 5 bases; J trimming: 7 bases; junction bases outside the gene matches: 5. The CDR3 contains 14 residues. In germline, CDR1 is LNHNV, CDR2 YYDKDF (reference sequence). CDR3 loop: CATSFRTGGNEQFF. CDR3 nucleotides: TGTGCCACCAGCTTCAGGACAGGGGGTAATGAGCAGTTCTTC.

This clone was observed a few times. The V and J genes are TRBV10-3 and TRBJ2-2, with D uncertain. V was cut by 0 bases and J by 4 bases, with 9 bases left in between. CDR3 size: 15 residues. The germline gives CDR1 ENHRY, CDR2 SYGVKD. The CDR3 sequence is CAISESGKGTGELFF. DNA of the CDR3: TGTGCCATCAGTGAGTCGGGAAAGGGCACCGGGGAGCTGTTTTTT.

V is TRBV12-5 and J is TRBJ1-1; TRBD1 is a possible D gene (5 bases). The CDR3 is 13 residues long. Germline assignment: CDR1 LGHNT and CDR2 FRNRAP. V lost 7 bases, J lost 1 base, and 10 bases lay in between. CDR3 sequence: CASVRGPNTEAFF. The DNA for the CDR3 is TGTGCTAGTGTGCGGGGACCGAACACTGAAGCTTTCTTT.

V gene TRBV19 combines with J gene TRBJ1-2, with a weak D call TRBD1 (5 bases). Germline V gives CDR1 LNHDA, CDR2 SQIVND (reference sequence). The CDR3 consists of 14 residues. Deletions cut 5 bases from V and 3 bases from J, with 13 bases between. The CDR3 reads CASSLEGGDYGYTF. The DNA of the CDR3 is TGTGCCAGTAGTCTTGAGGGAGGGGACTATGGCTACACCTTC. The full variable domain, in which reference TRBV19 and TRBJ1-2 provide the parts outside the CDR3, is DGGITQSPKYLFRKEGQNVTLSCEQNLNHDAMYWYRQDPGQGLRLIYYSQIVNDFQKGDIAEGYSVSREKKESFPLTVTSAQKNPTAFYLCASSLEGGDYGYTFGSGTRLTVV.

The chain carries TRBV29-1 and TRBJ1-2, with 11 positions matching TRBD1. The CDR3 runs to 12 residues. CDR1 SQVTM and CDR2 ANQGSEA come from the germline V gene. Losses at the gene ends were 4 bases for V and 8 bases for J; bases not matched to a gene: 3. The CDR3 loop is CSVGTGGRGYTF. DNA for the CDR3: TGCAGCGTTGGGACAGGGGGCAGAGGCTACACCTTC.

A few counts support this clone. The V call is TRBV6-5, the J call TRBJ2-5; D remains unclear. The CDR3 loop spans 11 amino acids. Germline values: CDR1 MNHEY, CDR2 SVGAGI. Trimming left V 6 bases short and J 5 bases short, with 7 bases between. CDR3 in amino acids: CASRIRETQYF. In nucleotides, the CDR3 is TGTGCCAGCAGGATAAGGGAGACCCAGTACTTC.

The chain has TRBV6-5 and TRBJ1-3; weak D call: TRBD1 (5 bases). The CDR3 sequence is 13 residues long. Trimming removed 8 bases from V and 0 bases from J, with 8 bases in between. CDR1 is MNHEY, CDR2 SVGAGI, per germline. The DNA for the CDR3 is TGTGCCAGCTGGAGGGGCTCTGGAAACACCATATATTTT. It specifies CASWRGSGNTIYF.

This clone was counted only a few times. This same CDR3 is encoded by further DNA sequences in the sample. The rearrangement joins TRBV2 to TRBJ1-5; possibly TRBD1 for D (5 bases). The CDR3 has 13 residues. Germline CDR1 and CDR2: SNHLY and FYNNEI. With 8 bases removed from V and 3 bases from J, the gap between germline ends came to 11 bases. This CDR3 reads CASSREINQPQHF. DNA for the CDR3: TGTGCCAGCTCCAGGGAAATCAATCAGCCCCAGCATTTT.

The rearrangement uses TRBV4-1 and TRBJ1-3; D is undetermined. The V gene's germline CDR1 is MGHRA and CDR2 YSYEKL. The germline V and J ends were trimmed by 4 bases and 2 bases, with 9 bases remaining between them. CDR3 size: 14 residues. The chain's CDR3 is CASSRQDPGNTIYF. The CDR3 nucleotides read TGCGCCAGCAGCCGCCAGGACCCTGGAAACACCATATATTTT.

The V call is TRBV18, the J call TRBJ2-7, with D tentatively TRBD1 (6 bases). There are 13 residues in the CDR3. The V end was cut by 6 bases, the J end by 4 bases, with 13 bases between. Germline-derived CDR1 and CDR2 are KGHSH and LQKENI. CDR3 nucleotide sequence: TGTGCCAGCTCCCGACAGGATGGGTACGAGCAGTACTTC. Its protein product is CASSRQDGYEQYF.

This clone was seen only a few times. This chain uses TRBV18 with TRBJ1-1, with TRBD1 as a possible D gene (6 bases). The CDR3 contains 15 residues. V was shortened by 6 bases and J by 0 bases, with 14 bases between the two germline ends. The germline V gene encodes CDR1 KGHSH and CDR2 LQKENI. In nucleotides, the CDR3 is TGTGCCAGCTCCCCCAGGAGGGACATGAACACTGAAGCTTTCTTT. This gives the protein CASSPRRDMNTEAFF.

This clone was counted only a few times. The gene calls are TRBV30 and TRBJ1-2, with D unresolved. The CDR3 sequence is 12 residues long. Germline values: CDR1 GTSNPN, CDR2 SVGIG (reference sequence). The germline V and J ends were trimmed by 2 bases and 8 bases, with 12 bases remaining between them. CDR3 amino acids: CAWSQTTSGYTF. Written as DNA, the CDR3 is TGTGCCTGGAGTCAGACTACCTCCGGCTACACCTTC.

As regards this clone: One end of the junction fails to match germline, which may point to a read error. V is TRBV7-7 and J is TRBJ2-1, with TRBD1 as a possible D gene (5 bases). The CDR3 runs to 13 residues. The germline V gene encodes CDR1 SSHAT and CDR2 FNYEAQ (reference sequence). The CDR3 DNA is TGTGCTAGCAGCTTGGGGCAGAACAATGAGCAGTTCTTC. The encoded protein is CASSLGQNNEQFF.

The chain's CDR3 is CSVLQIGGQETQYF. CDR3 DNA sequence: TGCAGCGTGCTCCAAATTGGAGGACAAGAGACCCAGTACTTC. The gene calls are TRBV29-1 and TRBJ2-5; a weak D match, TRBD2 (5 bases). The CDR3 sequence is 14 residues long. Germline loops: CDR1 SQVTM, CDR2 ANQGSEA. V lost 6 bases and J 2 bases, leaving 16 bases between the germline ends.

The chain recombines TRBV2 with TRBJ1-2, with D maybe TRBD1 (6 bases). Germline V gives CDR1 SNHLY, CDR2 FYNNEI. There are 14 residues in the CDR3. V lost 6 bases, J lost 1 base, and 12 bases lay in between. Here the CDR3 DNA reads TGTGCCAGCAGACTGGACAGCAGTAACTATGGCTACACCTTC. This codes for CASRLDSSNYGYTF.

This chain connects TRBV29-1 to TRBJ1-2; tentative D call: TRBD1 (6 bases). V lost 4 bases to trimming and J lost 4 bases, with 13 bases between them. CDR3 size: 13 residues. Germline V CDR1 and CDR2: SQVTM, ANQGSEA. The DNA for the CDR3 is TGCAGCGTTGGGTGGGGGGCCTCCTATGGCTACACCTTC. Amino acid sequence: CSVGWGASYGYTF.